Each of the 22 T cell receptor beta chains below was sequenced from the same sample in a study of cytomegalovirus exposure and HLA in healthy donors. The PCR had 60 Vbeta and 13 Jbeta primers. Clones were sequenced by immunoSEQ multiplex PCR, and TCRdb holds only the in-frame ones, with some missing. This table holds just under 65,000 clones. The sequenced sample consisted of PBMCs. Receptor source: a boy between 10 and 17 years old in good health and CMV-seronegative.

The genes are TRBV15 and TRBJ2-5; TRBD2 is a possible D gene (5 bases). Germline lookup yields CDR1 LNHNV and CDR2 YYDKDF (reference sequence). V was trimmed by 0 bases and J by 6 bases, leaving 8 bases between them. The CDR3 totals 13 residues. CDR3 in amino acids: CATSREGRKTQYF. The CDR3 region has the DNA TGTGCCACCAGCAGAGAAGGGAGAAAGACCCAGTACTTC.

This chain uses TRBV5-1 with TRBJ2-3, with D maybe TRBD2 (5 bases). V lost 1 base to trimming and J lost 5 bases, with 8 bases between them. Germline V lookup: CDR1 SGHRS, CDR2 YFSETQ. The CDR3 spans 13 residues. This CDR3 is CASSLQSGDTQYF. The CDR3, as DNA: TGCGCCAGCAGCTTGCAAAGCGGAGATACGCAGTATTTT.

The CDR3 coding sequence is TGTGCCAGCAGTGAGGACTGGAACACTGAAGCTTTCTTT. Its protein is CASSEDWNTEAFF. The rearrangement links TRBV6-5 to TRBJ1-1, with unresolved D. V lost 5 bases, J lost 1 base, and 8 bases lay in between. From germline, CDR1 is MNHEY and CDR2 SVGAGI. The CDR3 totals 13 residues.

CDR3 loop: CASSVAGAPREQYF. CDR3 bases: TGTGCCAGCAGTGTAGCGGGAGCGCCTCGGGAGCAGTACTTC. V gene TRBV25-1 combines with J gene TRBJ2-7; TRBD2 aligns across 9 bases. CDR3 length: 14 amino acids. V lost 4 bases and J lost 7; bases outside the gene matches: 8. Per the germline V gene, CDR1 is MGHDK and CDR2 is SYGVNS.

The gene calls are TRBV30 and TRBJ1-2, with D tentatively TRBD1 (5 bases). Trimming took off 2 bases at V and 3 bases at J, with 7 bases between the two ends. Germline-derived CDR1 and CDR2 are GTSNPN and SVGIG (reference sequence). There are 12 residues in the CDR3. The CDR3 spells CAWSWGDYGYTF. Written as DNA, the CDR3 is TGTGCCTGGAGTTGGGGGGACTATGGCTACACCTTC. Drawing the rest from reference TRBV30 and TRBJ1-2, the complete variable domain is SQTIHQWPATLVQPVGSPLSLECTVEGTSNPNLYWYRQAAGRGLQLLFYSVGIGQISSEVPQNLSASRPQDRQFILSSKKLLLSDSGFYLCAWSWGDYGYTFGSGTRLTVV.

The V call is TRBV19, the J call TRBJ1-4; 8 bases match TRBD1. Losses at the gene ends were 5 bases for V and 8 bases for J; bases not matched to a gene: 7. This CDR3 region has 14 residues. Per germline, CDR1 LNHDA and CDR2 SQIVND (reference sequence). The CDR3 is CASSPGQGHEKLFF. The CDR3 DNA reads TGTGCCAGTAGTCCCGGACAGGGCCACGAAAAACTGTTTTTT.

A note on this clone: Other DNA sequences in the sample encode the same CDR3. The chain employs TRBV5-1 and TRBJ2-2, with a tentative D call TRBD1 (5 bases). CDR1 and CDR2 from the germline V gene are SGHRS and YFSETQ. V was shortened by 5 bases and J by 4 bases, with 9 bases between the two germline ends. This CDR3 has 13 residues. DNA of the CDR3: TGCGCCAGCAGACAGGTCGGCACCGGGGAGCTGTTTTTT. This encodes CASRQVGTGELFF.

The chain has TRBV7-8 and TRBJ1-2; perhaps TRBD1 as D (5 bases). Germline CDR1 SGHVS, CDR2 FQNEAQ. CDR3 length: 14 residues. V dropped 1 base and J dropped 6 bases, with 12 bases sitting between them. The CDR3 loop reads CASSLVGGGDGYTF. Here the CDR3 DNA reads TGTGCCAGCAGCTTAGTAGGCGGGGGAGATGGCTACACCTTC. Variable domain in full (rest from reference TRBV7-8 and TRBJ1-2): GAGVSQSPRYKVAKRGQDVALRCDPISGHVSLFWYQQALGQGPEFLTYFQNEAQLDKSGLPSDRFFAERPEGSVSTLKIQRTQQEDSAVYLCASSLVGGGDGYTFGSGTRLTVV.

The genes are TRBV5-4 and TRBJ2-5, with D uncertain. Per the germline V gene, CDR1 is SGHNT and CDR2 is YYREEE (reference sequence). This CDR3 has 15 residues. V dropped 0 bases and J dropped 2 bases, with 11 bases sitting between them. The CDR3 DNA follows: TGTGCCAGCAGCTTGGGGTCCTCAGAACAAGAGACCCAGTACTTC. Its protein product is CASSLGSSEQETQYF.

The gene calls are TRBV14 and TRBJ2-4; the D gene is possibly TRBD2 (5 bases). Per germline, CDR1 SGHDN and CDR2 FVKESK. The V end lost 0 bases, the J end lost 6 bases, and 12 bases lay between the germline ends. The CDR3 has 15 residues. The CDR3 nucleotides are TGTGCCAGCAGCCAAGAGGGAGTGCCAGGAAACATTCAGTACTTC. Encoded protein: CASSQEGVPGNIQYF.

This chain joins TRBV4-3 and TRBJ1-2, with 9 bases fitting TRBD1. The CDR3 is 16 residues long. After removal of 4 bases from V and 6 bases from J, the junction contained 12 bases not matched to a gene. Germline CDR1 reads LGHNA; CDR2 reads YSLEER. CDR3: CASSPSLGTGRDGYTF. The DNA of the CDR3 is TGCGCCAGCAGCCCATCGTTGGGGACAGGGCGGGATGGCTACACCTTC.

V usage is TRBV9 and J usage is TRBJ1-4; 8 nucleotides line up with TRBD1. Losses at the gene ends were 4 bases for V and 7 bases for J; bases not matched to a gene: 9. The CDR3 consists of 15 residues. Germline V gene lookup returns CDR1 SGDLS and CDR2 YYNGEE. The DNA of the CDR3 is TGTGCCAGCAGCCCCCAACGGACAGGGTTTGAAAAACTGTTTTTT. Its protein is CASSPQRTGFEKLFF. The whole variable domain, remainder taken from reference TRBV9 and TRBJ1-4, is DSGVTQTPKHLITATGQRVTLRCSPRSGDLSVYWYQQSLDQGLQFLIQYYNGEERAKGNILERFSAQQFPDLHSELNLSSLELGDSALYFCASSPQRTGFEKLFFGSGTQLSVL.

V usage is TRBV5-4 and J usage is TRBJ1-1; weak D call: TRBD1 (5 bases). Germline V gene lookup returns CDR1 SGHNT and CDR2 YYREEE (reference sequence). The V end was cut by 0 bases, the J end by 4 bases, with 13 bases between. This CDR3 region has 15 residues. This chain's CDR3 is CASSLAFQGPTEAFF. In DNA, the CDR3 is TGTGCCAGCAGCTTGGCTTTTCAGGGTCCCACTGAAGCTTTCTTT.

This chain connects TRBV28 to TRBJ1-1; D is undetermined. The V and J ends lost 2 bases and 2 bases respectively, with 6 bases between them. The CDR3 loop spans 13 amino acids. Germline V gene sequence: CDR1 MDHEN, CDR2 SYDVKM. The CDR3 loop reads CASSLGRNTEAFF. Written as DNA, the CDR3 is TGTGCCAGCAGTTTAGGGCGAAACACTGAAGCTTTCTTT.

The chain is built from TRBV18 and TRBJ1-5; 7 bases agree with TRBD1. This CDR3 comprises 18 residues. V lost 3 bases to trimming and J lost 0 bases; unmatched junction nucleotides: 11. The germline CDR1 and CDR2 sequences are KGHSH and LQKENI. The CDR3 DNA is TGTGCCAGCTCACCCCGACAGGGTCCTCCGTATAGCAATCAGCCCCAGCATTTT. Protein: CASSPRQGPPYSNQPQHF.

The chain couples TRBV10-2 to TRBJ2-1; TRBD2 is a possible D gene (6 bases). V shed 4 bases and J shed 10 bases, with 11 bases lying between them. Germline assignment: CDR1 WSHSY and CDR2 SAAADI. The CDR3 is 12 amino acids. For the CDR3, the DNA is TGCGCCAGCAGTGCTAGCGCCGAGGAGCAGTTCTTC. Amino acid sequence: CASSASAEEQFF.

V is TRBV5-5 and J is TRBJ1-5, with 9 bases aligning to TRBD1. This CDR3 comprises 15 residues. Germline CDR1 SGHKS, CDR2 YYEKEE (reference sequence). With 4 bases clipped from V and 2 bases from J, the junction kept 4 bases outside the gene matches. CDR3 in DNA: TGTGCCAGCAGCCCGGGACAGGGCGGCAATCAGCCCCAGCATTTT. It translates to CASSPGQGGNQPQHF.

The rearrangement uses TRBV13 and TRBJ1-5; D uncertain. Looked up from germline, CDR1 is PRHDT and CDR2 is FYEKMQ (reference sequence). This CDR3 comprises 12 residues. V gave up 6 bases and J gave up 3 bases, with 6 bases separating them. The CDR3 bases are TGTGCCAGCAGTGGCCTCAATCAGCCCCAGCATTTT. Protein sequence: CASSGLNQPQHF.

The rearrangement uses TRBV4-2 and TRBJ2-3, with TRBD2 matching 10 bases. The CDR3 totals 17 residues. Germline values: CDR1 LGHNA, CDR2 YNFKEQ. Trimming cost V 3 bases and J 1 base; bases outside gene matches: 7. CDR3 nucleotide sequence: TGTGCCAGCAGCCACCTCTCAACTAGCGGGGGCACAGATACGCAGTATTTT. Its translation: CASSHLSTSGGTDTQYF.

V and J are TRBV30 and TRBJ1-3; D not certain. With 6 bases removed from V and 2 bases from J, the gap between germline ends came to 11 bases. CDR1 is GTSNPN, CDR2 SVGIG, per germline (reference sequence). The CDR3 sequence is 13 residues long. The chain's CDR3 is CACPGGPGNTIYF. Here the CDR3 DNA reads TGTGCCTGCCCCGGAGGCCCTGGAAACACCATATATTTT.

The chain combines TRBV5-6 with TRBJ2-7; no reliable D call. This CDR3 spans 13 amino acids. Trimming removed 0 bases from V and 3 bases from J, with 7 bases in between. Germline CDR1 reads SGHDT; CDR2 reads YYEEEE. The CDR3 region is CASSLEQHYEQYF. The CDR3 DNA sequence: TGTGCCAGCAGCTTGGAACAGCACTACGAGCAGTACTTC. Together with reference TRBV5-6 and TRBJ2-7, the CDR3 gives the full variable domain: DAGVTQSPTHLIKTRGQQVTLRCSPKSGHDTVSWYQQALGQGPQFIFQYYEEEERQRGNFPDRFSGHQFPNYSSELNVNALLLGDSALYLCASSLEQHYEQYFGPGTRLTVT.

This chain links TRBV27 with TRBJ2-3; 7 nucleotides line up with TRBD2. V lost 8 bases to trimming and J lost 5 bases; unmatched junction nucleotides: 7. Germline V CDR1 and CDR2: MNHEY, SMNVEV (reference sequence). The CDR3 runs 13 residues. CDR3: CASQGASGDTQYF. CDR3 in DNA: TGTGCCAGCCAAGGGGCTAGCGGAGATACGCAGTATTTT.